This paragraph reports one T cell receptor (beta chain). There is no known antigen for this receptor. A junction end diverges from the germline sequence, so it may reflect a read error. These data are taken from a study of CD8+CD57+ T cells in acquired aplastic anemia (dated by TCRdb to 2017 to 2018). Broadly, across the study: A mean of 3.2 ug of DNA, ranging from roughly 0.18 to 30 ug, was extracted from sorted CD4+ and CD8+ cells. A CD8+CD57+ expansion meant a frequency higher than the mean frequency seen in healthy subjects.

Results and caveats for the whole study, not just this receptor: CD8+ Simpson's diversity did not differ significantly between patients and healthy controls (P=0.060). Around 30 CD8+ CDR3 sequences were shared between patients and controls but appeared highly expressed in patients and within their immunodominant clones.

Reading from cysteine to phenylalanine, the CDR3 counts 15 amino acids. CDR3 DNA is the only sequence kept; it has 45 bases, read in frame from the first base. According to the germline V gene (reference sequence), CDR1 reads SEHNR and CDR2 reads FQNEAQ. The patients picked for sequencing were ones in whom flow cytometry had shown an expansion of CD8+CD57+ cells. Every patient had a diagnosis of severe acquired aplastic anemia based on International Study of Aplastic Anemia and Agranulocytosis and Camitta criteria. At the time blood was sampled, none of the patients had received any therapy. TCR repertoires of sorted CD4+ and CD8+ blood T cells from severe aplastic anemia patients and healthy subjects were deep-sequenced in the study. Patients were enrolled under clinicaltrials.gov protocols 00001620, 01623167, 00001397, 00071045, 00081523 and 00961064 in the USA. Ficoll-Paque density gradient centrifugation was used to isolate peripheral blood mononuclear cells. CD4+ and CD8+ T cells were sorted by FACS or magnetic beads before DNA extraction.

Genomic DNA served as template for TCR beta VDJ combination and CDR3 sequence profiling. An Illumina HiSeq 2000 was used for TCR repertoire sequencing. Under the source paper's analysis protocol: Repertoire assessment relied on Simpson's diversity index, CDR3 size and DJ length profiles, and TRBV/TRBJ rearrangement plots. Whichever DNA sequence was most abundant in the deep sequencing data was defined as the immunodominant clone. CDR3 amino acid sequences were screened for sharing across subjects and were compared with published repertoires and the VDJdb database. TCRdb trimmed the raw reads at Q25, called clones with MiXCR and kept productive beta chains. Rows merge per CDR3 protein into single entries with the most common DNA and genes. The V and J calls reflect TCRdb's pipeline rather than the authors' work. This sample holds approximately 300,000 distinct CDR3 sequences; approximately 58% were observed only once. The top ten clones comprise roughly 1.2% of the sample.

The sample comprised sorted CD4+, CD8+, or CD8+CD57+ T cells (not recorded which) from PBMCs. This clonotype was sampled from a human donor with aplastic anemia. The V gene is TRBV7-9 and the J gene is TRBJ2-1, with 8 bases in between that match TRBD2. CDR3 loop: CASSQVAGGYNEQFF. The nucleotide sequence is TGCGCCAGCAGCCAAGTGGCGGGGGGTTACAATGAGCAGTTCTTC.